Shown below are 27 T cell receptor beta chains from a single sample sequenced in a study of blood T cell repertoires in COVID-19. TCRdb's copy holds only in-frame clones and misses some; the assay was immunoSEQ multiplex PCR. The sample records 130,000 to 150,000 clones, 80% being singletons. Input material: peripheral blood. These receptors were obtained from a man in his sixties with active or convalescent COVID-19.

J is TRBJ1-1 and V is TRBV9; D may be TRBD1 (5 bases). The CDR3 has 15 residues. Trimming took off 6 bases at V and 0 bases at J, with 15 bases between the two ends. Germline assignment: CDR1 SGDLS and CDR2 YYNGEE. The CDR3 region is CASKPGGIMNTEAFF. The CDR3 bases are TGTGCCAGCAAACCCGGGGGGATCATGAACACTGAAGCTTTCTTT. The full variable domain, its missing parts supplied by reference TRBV9 and TRBJ1-1, is DSGVTQTPKHLITATGQRVTLRCSPRSGDLSVYWYQQSLDQGLQFLIQYYNGEERAKGNILERFSAQQFPDLHSELNLSSLELGDSALYFCASKPGGIMNTEAFFGQGTRLTVV.

The V call is TRBV28, the J call TRBJ1-4; D is ambiguous. Deletions cut 1 base from V and 7 bases from J, with 7 bases between. This CDR3 has 13 amino acids. Germline V lookup: CDR1 MDHEN, CDR2 SYDVKM. This CDR3 reads CASSLLGGEKLFF. Here the CDR3 DNA reads TGTGCCAGCAGTTTATTGGGAGGTGAAAAACTGTTTTTT. The whole variable domain, filled in from reference TRBV28 and TRBJ1-4, reads DVKVTQSSRYLVKRTGEKVFLECVQDMDHENMFWYRQDPGLGLRLIYFSYDVKMKEKGDIPEGYSVSREKKERFSLILESASTNQTSMYLCASSLLGGEKLFFGSGTQLSVL.

This chain joins TRBV10-3 and TRBJ2-1, with 7 bases fitting TRBD2. The germline gives CDR1 ENHRY, CDR2 SYGVKD. This CDR3 has 16 residues. V dropped 0 bases and J dropped 9; count of bases not matched to a gene: 11. The CDR3, as DNA: TGTGCCATCAGTGAGTCGAGTGGGAGGGCCCTGGGTGAGCAGTTCTTC. This gives the protein CAISESSGRALGEQFF.

As DNA, the CDR3 is TGTGCCAGCAGCTTCTACGACAGGTCCTACGAGCAGTACTTC. Residues: CASSFYDRSYEQYF. This chain joins TRBV5-8 and TRBJ2-7, with a possible D match to TRBD1 (6 bases). V was pared by 2 bases and J by 1 base, with 10 bases between. The CDR3 is 14 amino acids. The germline CDR1 and CDR2 sequences are SGHTS and YDEGEE. The whole variable domain, filled in from reference TRBV5-8 and TRBJ2-7, reads EAGVTQSPTHLIKTRGQQATLRCSPISGHTSVYWYQQALGLGLQFLLWYDEGEERNRGNFPPRFSGRQFPNYSSELNVNALELEDSALYLCASSFYDRSYEQYFGPGTRLTVT.

The V gene is TRBV19, the J gene TRBJ1-5; tentative D call: TRBD1 (5 bases). The CDR3 totals 14 residues. Looked up from germline, CDR1 is LNHDA and CDR2 is SQIVND (reference sequence). V lost 3 bases and J 7 bases, leaving 13 bases between the germline ends. CDR3 residues: CASSMTAPRQPQHF. CDR3 coding DNA: TGTGCCAGTAGTATGACAGCGCCCAGGCAGCCCCAGCATTTT.

CDR3 nucleotide sequence: TGTGCCAGCAGCTCTCAGGGGGCCCACCACAATGAGCAGTTCTTC. It yields the protein CASSSQGAHHNEQFF. V usage is TRBV7-9 and J usage is TRBJ2-1; 8 positions match TRBD1. CDR1 and CDR2 (germline): SEHNR, FQNEAQ (reference sequence). V shed 4 bases and J 5 bases; nucleotides not matched to a gene: 7. The CDR3 covers 15 residues.

This clone was seen a single time. The chain is built from TRBV15 and TRBJ2-1; 7 bases match TRBD2. Germline V gene lookup returns CDR1 LNHNV and CDR2 YYDKDF (reference sequence). The CDR3 is made up of 13 amino acids. The trim removed 8 bases at V and 10 bases at J, leaving 11 bases unmatched. The CDR3 spells CATGGRAGDEQFF. The CDR3 DNA is TGTGCCACCGGGGGGAGGGCCGGGGACGAGCAGTTCTTC.

The rearrangement uses TRBV28 and TRBJ2-1, with 10 bases aligning to TRBD2. V trimming: 2 bases; J trimming: 4 bases; junction bases outside the gene matches: 2. The germline V gene has CDR1 MDHEN and CDR2 SYDVKM. The CDR3 totals 15 residues. Written as DNA, the CDR3 is TGTGCCAGCAGTTTAGGACTAGCGGATTACAATGAGCAGTTCTTC. This codes for CASSLGLADYNEQFF.

This sequence joins TRBV7-9 and TRBJ1-5; TRBD1 matches at 8 bases. The germline V gene encodes CDR1 SEHNR and CDR2 FQNEAQ (reference sequence). The CDR3 loop spans 19 amino acids. V was pared by 1 base and J by 3 bases, with 14 bases of the junction left unmatched. The CDR3 here is CASSLGGQGAHPINQPQHF. The CDR3 coding sequence is TGTGCCAGCAGCTTAGGCGGACAGGGAGCACACCCTATCAATCAGCCCCAGCATTTT.

Of note for this clone: Other DNA sequences of this sample code for an identical CDR3. J is TRBJ2-7 and V is TRBV19, with 8 bases matching TRBD1. The V segment lost 5 bases and the J segment 2 bases; nucleotides outside the gene matches: 8. There are 15 residues in the CDR3. Germline values: CDR1 LNHDA, CDR2 SQIVND (reference sequence). For the CDR3, the DNA is TGTGCCAGTAGTGTCCCTGGACAGGGCACCTACGAGCAGTACTTC. Translation: CASSVPGQGTYEQYF.

The chain recombines TRBV6-1 with TRBJ1-5; D is unresolved. Deletions cut 2 bases from V and 5 bases from J, with 10 bases between. Germline lookup yields CDR1 MNHNS and CDR2 SASEGT. The CDR3 has 14 residues. CDR3 sequence: CASSEISIYQPQHF. CDR3 nucleotide sequence: TGTGCCAGCAGTGAAATCAGTATTTATCAGCCCCAGCATTTT.

The chain couples TRBV7-2 to TRBJ1-2; possibly TRBD1 for D (5 bases). There are 13 residues in the CDR3. Germline V gene lookup returns CDR1 SGHTA and CDR2 FQGNSA. Trimming stripped 3 bases from V and 6 bases from J, with 11 bases between. Here the CDR3 reads CASSLTALNGYTF. CDR3 sequence (DNA): TGTGCCAGCAGCTTGACAGCGCTCAATGGCTACACCTTC.

V is TRBV27 and J is TRBJ2-1, with 11 positions matching TRBD2. V shed 6 bases, J shed 1 base, and the junction held 11 bases outside the gene matches. CDR1 is MNHEY and CDR2 is SMNVEV in the germline V gene (reference sequence). The CDR3 loop spans 18 amino acids. For the CDR3, the DNA is TGTGCCAGCAGCCCTAGGACTAGCGGGCTTCCTTCCTACAATGAGCAGTTCTTC. Its translation is CASSPRTSGLPSYNEQFF.

The genes are TRBV12-3 or TRBV12-4 and TRBJ1-2, with no clear D. Between the trimmed V and J ends, which lost 5 bases and 0 bases, there was a span of 7 bases. The CDR3 extends over 13 amino acids. The CDR3 spells CASSTSANYGYTF. The DNA of the CDR3 is TGTGCCAGCAGTACCAGCGCTAACTATGGCTACACCTTC.

V gene TRBV2 combines with J gene TRBJ1-3; 10 bases agree with TRBD1. The CDR3 spans 15 residues. The J segment lost 6 bases and the V segment lost 11 bases, leaving 13 bases of the junction unmatched. Per the germline V gene, CDR1 is SNHLY and CDR2 is FYNNEI. CDR3: CAGTRDRGMENTIYF. CDR3 in DNA: TGTGCCGGTACCCGGGACAGGGGTATGGAAAACACCATATATTTT.

The chain links TRBV5-1 to TRBJ2-1; perhaps TRBD2 as D (6 bases). Germline values: CDR1 SGHRS, CDR2 YFSETQ. Trimming removed 4 bases from V and 0 bases from J, with 8 bases in between. This CDR3 spans 14 amino acids. The CDR3 spells CASSGGGSYNEQFF. CDR3 nucleotide sequence: TGCGCCAGCAGCGGGGGAGGCTCCTACAATGAGCAGTTCTTC.

This rearrangement joins TRBV27 to TRBJ2-7; 11 bases map to TRBD2. The CDR3 loop spans 15 amino acids. V gave up 5 bases and J gave up 2 bases; unmatched junction bases: 5. The germline V gene has CDR1 MNHEY and CDR2 SMNVEV (reference sequence). In DNA form, the CDR3 reads TGTGCCAGCAGTCTGACTAGCGGGACAACCTACGAGCAGTACTTC. As protein: CASSLTSGTTYEQYF.

The rearrangement joins TRBV9 to TRBJ2-1; perhaps TRBD2 as D (6 bases). The CDR3 covers 14 residues. Deletions cut 3 bases from V and 4 bases from J, with 11 bases between. Germline assignment: CDR1 SGDLS and CDR2 YYNGEE. The CDR3 nucleotides read TGTGCCAGCAGCGCCAGAGGGACTTACAATGAGCAGTTCTTC. This encodes CASSARGTYNEQFF.

The chain combines TRBV27 with TRBJ2-7; D is perhaps TRBD1 (6 bases). Germline CDR1 reads MNHEY; CDR2 reads SMNVEV (reference sequence). V dropped 6 bases and J dropped 1 base, with 13 bases sitting between them. There are 14 residues in the CDR3. CDR3 protein: CASSRSRGSYEQYF. CDR3 bases: TGTGCCAGCAGCCGATCTAGGGGGTCCTACGAGCAGTACTTC.

The V gene is TRBV28, the J gene TRBJ1-4; TRBD1 agrees at 7 bases. This CDR3 has 14 residues. The germline V gene has CDR1 MDHEN and CDR2 SYDVKM. The junction had 5 bases not matched to a gene; V was cut back by 6 bases and J by 4 bases. The chain's CDR3 is CASSRGQFNEKLFF. CDR3 in DNA: TGTGCCAGCAGCCGGGGACAGTTTAATGAAAAACTGTTTTTT.

The J gene is TRBJ2-2, the V gene TRBV7-2; D is unresolved. Germline V CDR1 and CDR2: SGHTA, FQGNSA. The CDR3 totals 13 residues. The V gene lost 0 bases and the J gene lost 4 bases, with 3 bases spanning the gap. The CDR3 DNA follows: TGTGCCAGCAGCTTAGCAGCCACCGGGGAGCTGTTTTTT. Translating it yields CASSLAATGELFF. Together with reference TRBV7-2 and TRBJ2-2, the CDR3 gives the full variable domain: GAGVSQSPSNKVTEKGKDVELRCDPISGHTALYWYRQSLGQGLEFLIYFQGNSAPDKSGLPSDRFSAERTGGSVSTLTIQRTQQEDSAVYLCASSLAATGELFFGEGSRLTVL.

The chain recombines TRBV24-1 with TRBJ2-5, with no clear D. In germline, CDR1 is KGHDR, CDR2 SFDVKD. The CDR3 is made up of 14 amino acids. The V end lost 5 bases, the J end lost 5 bases, and 14 bases lay between the germline ends. This chain's CDR3 is CATSALDGWETQYF. As DNA, the CDR3 is TGTGCCACCAGTGCGCTAGACGGTTGGGAGACCCAGTACTTC.

Note on this clone: This sample includes further DNA sequences coding for the same CDR3. The chain has TRBV28 and TRBJ1-2; no firm D call. Per germline, CDR1 MDHEN and CDR2 SYDVKM. V was trimmed by 6 bases and J by 1 base, leaving 6 bases between them. This CDR3 region has 12 residues. CDR3 in amino acids: CASSTGNYGYTF. As DNA, the CDR3 is TGTGCCAGCAGCACGGGTAACTATGGCTACACCTTC.

This chain links TRBV6-4 with TRBJ1-2; 8 nucleotides align to TRBD1. The length of the CDR3 is 13 residues. Germline assignment: CDR1 MRHNA and CDR2 SNTAGT. Germline trimming cut 5 bases from V and 7 bases from J; bases unmatched to any gene: 6. The CDR3, as DNA: TGTGCCAGCAGTACCGGACAGGGTGGTGGCTACACCTTC. It encodes CASSTGQGGGYTF.

The chain combines TRBV7-2 with TRBJ2-1, with a possible D match to TRBD2 (6 bases). CDR3 size: 16 residues. Germline CDR1 is SGHTA and CDR2 is FQGNSA. V dropped 3 bases and J dropped 8 bases, with 20 bases sitting between them. The CDR3 spells CASSFALHGSFDEQFF. The CDR3 DNA reads TGTGCCAGCAGCTTCGCACTCCACGGGAGTTTCGATGAGCAGTTCTTC.

This chain connects TRBV29-1 to TRBJ1-2, with TRBD1 as a possible D gene (6 bases). Germline lookup yields CDR1 SQVTM and CDR2 ANQGSEA. The V gene lost 6 bases and the J gene lost 7 bases, with 15 bases spanning the gap. This CDR3 contains 12 residues. CDR3 DNA: TGCAGCGTCGAGTCAGGGGCGGGTGGCTACACCTTC. This translates into CSVESGAGGYTF.

This chain connects TRBV5-1 to TRBJ2-2, with 9 positions matching TRBD1. V was pared by 0 bases and J by 5 bases, with 2 bases of the junction left unmatched. Germline V CDR1 and CDR2: SGHRS, YFSETQ. The CDR3 sequence is 15 residues long. The CDR3 here is CASSLAGQGTGELFF. The DNA for the CDR3 is TGCGCCAGCAGCTTGGCGGGACAGGGAACCGGGGAGCTGTTTTTT.